What follows are 24 T cell receptor beta chains derived from one specimen sequenced in a study of OX40 agonist ivuxolimab in advanced cancers. Libraries came from the immunoSEQ multiplex PCR assay. Sourced from immuneACCESS, this table was stored by TCRdb with only in-frame sequences that have V and J called. A share of the clones is absent; for the studies checked, an unresolved V gene accounts for under half, and the remainder has no known explanation. Across this sample there are tens of thousands of clones, with more than 85% seen only once. The top ten clones comprise 0.5% to 0.75% of the sample. The sequencing here drew on CD4+ or CD8+ T cells sorted from blood, taken in a trial of the OX40 agonist ivuxolimab. These receptors were collected from an adult with an advanced solid tumor such as melanoma, head and neck, liver or kidney cancer.

The genes are TRBV6-4 and TRBJ1-6; D not certain. The CDR3 spans 14 residues. Germline CDR1 MRHNA, CDR2 SNTAGT. Trimming took off 6 bases at V and 14 bases at J, with 20 bases between the two ends. The CDR3 region has the DNA TGTGCCAGCAGGCAGGACGTAGGTAGTGATGCCCTCCACTTT. It yields the protein CASRQDVGSDALHF.

This clone showed up just once. J is TRBJ1-6 and V is TRBV5-1, with D tentatively TRBD1 (6 bases). The germline V and J ends were trimmed by 0 bases and 7 bases, with 11 bases remaining between them. Germline V lookup: CDR1 SGHRS, CDR2 YFSETQ. The CDR3 loop spans 15 amino acids. In DNA form, the CDR3 reads TGCGCCAGCAGCTTGGAGGGGGGGTTCAATTCACCCCTCCACTTT. Encoded protein: CASSLEGGFNSPLHF.

The V call is TRBV30, the J call TRBJ2-1; D is unresolved. The CDR3 is made up of 12 amino acids. Germline loops: CDR1 GTSNPN, CDR2 SVGIG (reference sequence). Trimming cost V 0 bases and J 9 bases, with 9 bases left between them. The CDR3 DNA follows: TGTGCCTGGAGTGTAGCGACGGGTGAGCAGTTCTTC. Its translation is CAWSVATGEQFF.

The V and J genes are TRBV10-1 and TRBJ1-2, with 8 bases matching TRBD1. The trim removed 6 bases at V and 7 bases at J, leaving 7 bases unmatched. CDR3 length: 13 residues. From germline, CDR1 is WNHNN and CDR2 SYGVQD (reference sequence). The CDR3 here is CASSGDRGTGYTF. The DNA for the CDR3 is TGCGCCAGCAGCGGTGACAGGGGTACTGGCTACACCTTC.

The J gene is TRBJ1-6, the V gene TRBV6-5; 9 bases fit TRBD1. Germline CDR1 reads MNHEY; CDR2 reads SVGAGI. V lost 6 bases to trimming and J lost 8 bases; unmatched junction nucleotides: 2. This CDR3 contains 13 residues. The CDR3 nucleotides read TGTGCCAGCAGCCGGACAGGGGATTCACCCCTCCACTTT. Translating gives CASSRTGDSPLHF.

This clone has a handful of counts. The chain links TRBV9 to TRBJ2-3; TRBD2 might be the D (5 bases). Deletions cut 4 bases from V and 4 bases from J, with 13 bases between. Germline-derived CDR1 and CDR2 are SGDLS and YYNGEE. The CDR3 length is 14 residues. The CDR3 DNA follows: TGTGCCAGCAGCCCCCGGATCGGGGCAGATACGCAGTATTTT. This encodes CASSPRIGADTQYF.

The chain recombines TRBV7-2 with TRBJ2-1, with 11 bases aligning to TRBD1. This CDR3 is built from 17 residues. Trimming at V came to 5 bases and at J to 4 bases, leaving 10 bases not matched to a gene. Germline V lookup: CDR1 SGHTA, CDR2 FQGNSA. CDR3 DNA sequence: TGTGCCAGCAGCCTGGCGGACAGGGGGCGATTGTACAATGAGCAGTTCTTC. Translation: CASSLADRGRLYNEQFF.

The rearrangement joins TRBV19 to TRBJ2-7, with a tentative D call TRBD1 (6 bases). There are 13 residues in the CDR3. V was shortened by 9 bases and J by 2 bases, with 14 bases between the two germline ends. Germline values: CDR1 LNHDA, CDR2 SQIVND (reference sequence). CDR3 sequence reads: CASAGAPTYEQYF. As DNA, the CDR3 is TGTGCCAGCGCAGGGGCCCCAACCTACGAGCAGTACTTC.

CDR3 amino acids: CASSVASGNNEQFF. CDR3 nucleotide sequence: TGTGCCAGCAGCGTGGCTAGCGGGAACAATGAGCAGTTCTTC. This rearrangement joins TRBV9 to TRBJ2-1; 9 positions agree with TRBD2. Germline CDR1 reads SGDLS; CDR2 reads YYNGEE. The CDR3 is made up of 14 amino acids. V shed 2 bases and J 5 bases; nucleotides not matched to a gene: 2.

The V call is TRBV5-6, the J call TRBJ1-1; 9 bases agree with TRBD1. V trimming: 0 bases; J trimming: 1 base; junction bases outside the gene matches: 7. The CDR3 loop spans 17 amino acids. Per the germline V gene, CDR1 is SGHDT and CDR2 is YYEEEE. The CDR3 loop reads CASSLGDRVSWNTEAFF. The CDR3, as DNA: TGTGCCAGCAGCTTGGGGGACAGGGTATCGTGGAACACTGAAGCTTTCTTT.

Only one count was recorded for this clone. The CDR3 reads CASSEAWSGYEQYF. CDR3 nucleotides: TGTGCCAGCAGTGAAGCGTGGTCGGGCTACGAGCAGTACTTC. The chain joins TRBV2 to TRBJ2-7; D remains ambiguous. This CDR3 has 14 amino acids. Germline CDR1 and CDR2: SNHLY and FYNNEI. V dropped 0 bases and J dropped 3 bases, with 9 bases sitting between them.

The chain uses TRBV7-3 and TRBJ2-7; TRBD1 matches at 10 bases. This CDR3 spans 17 amino acids. V trimming: 4 bases; J trimming: 5 bases; junction bases outside the gene matches: 14. From germline, CDR1 is SGHTA and CDR2 FQGTGA. The CDR3 bases are TGTGCCAGCAGCTATAACCCCAGACAGGGGGCGACTAACGAGCAGTACTTC. Its protein product is CASSYNPRQGATNEQYF. Supplemented by reference TRBV7-3 and TRBJ2-7, the full variable domain reads GAGVSQTPSNKVTEKGKYVELRCDPISGHTALYWYRQSLGQGPEFLIYFQGTGAADDSGLPNDRFFAVRPEGSVSTLKIQRTERGDSAVYLCASSYNPRQGATNEQYFGPGTRLTVT.

J is TRBJ1-4 and V is TRBV7-6; tentative D call: TRBD1 (6 bases). Germline V CDR1 and CDR2: SGHVS, FNYEAQ. This CDR3 is built from 16 residues. V lost 3 bases to trimming and J lost 8 bases, with 19 bases between them. The CDR3, as DNA: TGTGCCAGCAGCTTGGTGTCTCCCGGGACACAGGAAAAACTGTTTTTT. This sequence encodes CASSLVSPGTQEKLFF.

The CDR3, as DNA: TGTGCCAGCAGCCAGCAGGGATTAGAGGCTTTCTTT. Translated, it gives CASSQQGLEAFF. The V and J genes are TRBV11-2 and TRBJ1-1; tentatively, D is TRBD1 (5 bases). The length of the CDR3 is 12 residues. The germline V gene has CDR1 SGHAT and CDR2 FQNNGV. V was shortened by 5 bases and J by 11 bases, with 15 bases between the two germline ends.

The V and J genes are TRBV11-2 and TRBJ2-2; maybe TRBD2 (6 bases). The CDR3 runs 16 residues. Trimming removed 2 bases at V and 1 base at J, with 11 bases between. Germline CDR1 SGHAT, CDR2 FQNNGV. The CDR3 DNA reads TGTGCCAGCAGCTTAAACGCGGGGAGGAACACCGGGGAGCTGTTTTTT. Its protein product is CASSLNAGRNTGELFF. Filled out from reference TRBV11-2 and TRBJ2-2, the complete variable domain reads EAGVAQSPRYKIIEKRQSVAFWCNPISGHATLYWYQQILGQGPKLLIQFQNNGVVDDSQLPKDRFSAERLKGVDSTLKIQPAKLEDSAVYLCASSLNAGRNTGELFFGEGSRLTVL.

The rearrangement uses TRBV11-2 and TRBJ1-2, with D unclear. CDR1 is SGHAT and CDR2 is FQNNGV in the germline V gene. The CDR3 has 12 residues. V gave up 5 bases and J gave up 0 bases, with 4 bases separating them. The DNA of the CDR3 is TGTGCCAGCAGCCAAACTAACTATGGCTACACCTTC. It specifies CASSQTNYGYTF.

This clone was seen only once. The V and J genes are TRBV5-5 and TRBJ2-7; 9 bases agree with TRBD1. CDR1 SGHKS and CDR2 YYEKEE come from the germline V gene (reference sequence). This CDR3 is 12 amino acids long. The CDR3 reads CASSLVQGADSV. CDR3 nucleotides: TGTGCCAGCAGCTTGGTACAGGGGGCGGATTCGGTC.

The genes are TRBV7-3 and TRBJ2-2, with D possibly TRBD1 on 5 matching bases. The germline CDR1 and CDR2 sequences are SGHTA and FQGTGA. The CDR3 runs to 17 residues. V lost 4 bases and J lost 0, with 15 bases in between. The CDR3 reads CASSYLVGPPNTGELFF. CDR3 bases: TGTGCCAGCAGCTACCTCGTGGGGCCACCGAACACCGGGGAGCTGTTTTTT.

The CDR3: CASSIGTGGWTQYF. The CDR3, as DNA: TGTGCCAGTAGTATAGGTACAGGGGGCTGGACCCAGTACTTC. The chain employs TRBV19 and TRBJ2-5, with 9 positions matching TRBD1. Trimming at V came to 1 base and at J to 7 bases, leaving 4 bases not matched to a gene. In germline, CDR1 is LNHDA, CDR2 SQIVND (reference sequence). The CDR3 has 14 residues. Full variable domain (missing parts from reference TRBV19 and TRBJ2-5): DGGITQSPKYLFRKEGQNVTLSCEQNLNHDAMYWYRQDPGQGLRLIYYSQIVNDFQKGDIAEGYSVSREKKESFPLTVTSAQKNPTAFYLCASSIGTGGWTQYFGPGTRLLVL.

The chain is built from TRBV6-5 and TRBJ2-6; possible D gene TRBD1, 5 bases. CDR1 and CDR2 from the germline V gene are MNHEY and SVGAGI. The germline V and J ends were trimmed by 3 bases and 2 bases, with 8 bases remaining between them. The CDR3 extends over 15 amino acids. DNA of the CDR3: TGTGCCAGCAGTTATTCAGGGCCTGGGGCCAACGTCCTGACTTTC. This translates into CASSYSGPGANVLTF.

The chain joins TRBV19 to TRBJ1-5; D not certain. Trimming removed 8 bases at V and 0 bases at J, with 11 bases between. Per the germline V gene, CDR1 is LNHDA and CDR2 is SQIVND (reference sequence). There are 14 residues in the CDR3. CDR3 region: CASVGENSNQPQHF. The CDR3 coding sequence is TGTGCCAGTGTTGGGGAAAATAGCAATCAGCCCCAGCATTTT.

A note on this clone: In the same sample, other DNA sequences code for this CDR3. The rearrangement links TRBV12-5 to TRBJ2-1; no definite D call. CDR1 is LGHNT and CDR2 is FRNRAP in the germline V gene. The CDR3 is made up of 11 amino acids. The ends were cut back, 6 bases at V and 8 bases at J, with 8 bases in the middle. For the CDR3, the DNA is TGTGCTAGTGGACTTAGGGATGAGCAGTTCTTC. It is translated as CASGLRDEQFF.

The table lists this clone with a few counts. The CDR3 sequence is CASSPLDSYNEQFF. The DNA of the CDR3 is TGTGCCAGCAGCCCCCTGGACAGTTACAATGAGCAGTTCTTC. The chain couples TRBV14 to TRBJ2-1, with D perhaps matching TRBD1 (6 bases). The germline V and J ends were trimmed by 4 bases and 4 bases, with 11 bases remaining between them. The CDR3 is 14 amino acids. Per the germline V gene, CDR1 is SGHDN and CDR2 is FVKESK.

The V call is TRBV30, the J call TRBJ1-1; possibly TRBD1 for D (6 bases). From germline, CDR1 is GTSNPN and CDR2 SVGIG (reference sequence). This CDR3 has 12 amino acids. Trimming removed 7 bases from V and 4 bases from J, with 13 bases in between. CDR3 sequence: CASYREITEAFF. The CDR3 region has the DNA TGTGCCTCCTACAGGGAGATCACTGAAGCTTTCTTT. Full variable domain (outside the CDR3, taken from reference TRBV30 and TRBJ1-1): SQTIHQWPATLVQPVGSPLSLECTVEGTSNPNLYWYRQAAGRGLQLLFYSVGIGQISSEVPQNLSASRPQDRQFILSSKKLLLSDSGFYLCASYREITEAFFGQGTRLTVV.